One and the same sample provided the 12 T cell receptor beta chains below, sequenced in a study of blood T cell repertoires in COVID-19. Repertoires were generated with immunoSEQ multiplex PCR, while TCRdb's copy carries only in-frame clones and drops some. The profile shows about 120,000 clones, around 88% of them singletons. Source material: peripheral blood. The origin of the receptors is a human donor with acute or convalescent COVID-19. The donor label of this sample is uncertain.

This sequence joins TRBV9 and TRBJ2-3; 11 nucleotides match TRBD2. Trimming at V came to 3 bases and at J to 0 bases, leaving 15 bases not matched to a gene. The CDR3 runs to 20 residues. Germline loops: CDR1 SGDLS, CDR2 YYNGEE. CDR3 protein: CASSAKRGLAEIDSTDTQYF. The CDR3 coding sequence is TGTGCCAGCAGCGCTAAACGGGGACTAGCGGAAATCGATAGCACAGATACGCAGTATTTT. The full variable domain, rest sourced from reference TRBV9 and TRBJ2-3, is DSGVTQTPKHLITATGQRVTLRCSPRSGDLSVYWYQQSLDQGLQFLIQYYNGEERAKGNILERFSAQQFPDLHSELNLSSLELGDSALYFCASSAKRGLAEIDSTDTQYFGPGTRLTVL.

The J gene is TRBJ2-3, the V gene TRBV6-4; 12 bases line up with TRBD1. Germline V gene lookup returns CDR1 MRHNA and CDR2 SNTAGT. V trimming: 4 bases; J trimming: 4 bases; junction bases outside the gene matches: 6. CDR3 length equals 16 residues. The CDR3 DNA reads TGTGCCAGCAGTGTGCAGGGACAGGGGGCATCAGATACGCAGTATTTT. Residues: CASSVQGQGASDTQYF.

The V gene is TRBV4-2, the J gene TRBJ2-1; D perhaps matches TRBD1 (7 bases). The V gene's germline CDR1 is LGHNA and CDR2 YNFKEQ. This CDR3 has 17 residues. V gave up 0 bases and J gave up 7 bases, with 19 bases separating them. CDR3 in amino acids: CASSQDHLSGGNNEQFF. The CDR3 DNA is TGTGCCAGCAGCCAAGATCATCTGTCAGGGGGGAATAATGAGCAGTTCTTC.

This chain connects TRBV14 to TRBJ2-5, with a weak D call TRBD2 (6 bases). This CDR3 is built from 17 residues. CDR1 SGHDN and CDR2 FVKESK come from the germline V gene. The V end was cut by 0 bases, the J end by 3 bases, with 17 bases between. The CDR3, as DNA: TGTGCCAGCAGCCAAGATTCGGTCGGGGGTAGAAAAGAGACCCAGTACTTC. Translating gives CASSQDSVGGRKETQYF.

The CDR3 bases are TGTGCCAGCAGCTCGTGGGGCGGTACCGGGGAGCTGTTTTTT. Protein: CASSSWGGTGELFF. V gene TRBV9 combines with J gene TRBJ2-2; a weak D match, TRBD1 (5 bases). The CDR3 is 14 residues long. Trimming pared 4 bases from V and 5 bases from J, leaving 12 bases between. Germline V CDR1 and CDR2: SGDLS, YYNGEE.

The chain is built from TRBV9 and TRBJ2-3, with a weak D call TRBD1 (5 bases). CDR3 length equals 14 residues. Trimming shortened V by 0 bases and J by 1 base, and 6 bases separated the two germline ends. From germline, CDR1 is SGDLS and CDR2 YYNGEE. This chain's CDR3 is CASSVGQRTDTQYF. In DNA, the CDR3 is TGTGCCAGCAGCGTAGGACAGCGCACAGATACGCAGTATTTT.

The rearrangement links TRBV29-1 to TRBJ1-3; 8 positions match TRBD1. This CDR3 is 14 amino acids long. Germline V CDR1 and CDR2: SQVTM, ANQGSEA. V dropped 3 bases and J dropped 2; count of bases not matched to a gene: 3. CDR3 protein: CSVETGDPGNTIYF. The CDR3, as DNA: TGCAGCGTTGAGACAGGGGATCCTGGAAACACCATATATTTT.

The V and J genes are TRBV7-9 and TRBJ1-2; TRBD1 aligns across 7 bases. There are 16 residues in the CDR3. V trimming: 0 bases; J trimming: 9 bases; junction bases outside the gene matches: 13. Looked up from germline, CDR1 is SEHNR and CDR2 is FQNEAQ (reference sequence). The CDR3 sequence: CASSLAGRTGMMSYTF. Written as DNA, the CDR3 is TGTGCCAGCAGCTTAGCGGGGAGGACAGGAATGATGAGCTACACCTTC. Filled out from reference TRBV7-9 and TRBJ1-2, the complete variable domain reads DTGVSQNPRHKITKRGQNVTFRCDPISEHNRLYWYRQTLGQGPEFLTYFQNEAQLEKSRLLSDRFSAERPKGSFSTLEIQRTEQGDSAMYLCASSLAGRTGMMSYTFGSGTRLTVV.

This clone was picked up a small number of times. V usage is TRBV4-1 and J usage is TRBJ2-2; no clear D. The CDR3 runs to 13 residues. Trimming took 2 bases from V and 6 from J, leaving 7 bases between them. Germline CDR1 MGHRA, CDR2 YSYEKL. The DNA of the CDR3 is TGCGCCAGCAGCCAAATTCCGGCCGGGGAGCTGTTTTTT. The encoded protein is CASSQIPAGELFF.

The chain is built from TRBV21-1 and TRBJ2-3; TRBD1 was called by the table and not checked on the DNA. TRBV21-1 is noted as a pseudogene. CDR3 length equals 17 residues. The CDR3 DNA reads as TGTGCCAGCACCCGTAATAGGACAGGGACGATCACAGATACGCAGTATTTT. It encodes CASTRNRTGTITDTQYF.

This clone was counted once. The V call is TRBV14, the J call TRBJ1-6, with D unresolved. Germline values: CDR1 SGHDN, CDR2 FVKESK. With 0 bases removed from V and 7 bases from J, the gap between germline ends came to 7 bases. The CDR3 is 14 residues long. For the CDR3, the DNA is TGTGCCAGCAGCCAAGAGCGGGGAAATTCACCCCTCCACTTT. Translating it yields CASSQERGNSPLHF.

DNA of the CDR3: TGTGCCAGTAGTATAGGACAGGGACCTCAGCCCCAGCATTTT. This sequence encodes CASSIGQGPQPQHF. The chain recombines TRBV19 with TRBJ1-5; 7 nucleotides agree with TRBD1. Per the germline V gene, CDR1 is LNHDA and CDR2 is SQIVND (reference sequence). The V and J ends lost 1 base and 6 bases, in that order; junction bases with no gene match: 3. The CDR3 is 14 amino acids.